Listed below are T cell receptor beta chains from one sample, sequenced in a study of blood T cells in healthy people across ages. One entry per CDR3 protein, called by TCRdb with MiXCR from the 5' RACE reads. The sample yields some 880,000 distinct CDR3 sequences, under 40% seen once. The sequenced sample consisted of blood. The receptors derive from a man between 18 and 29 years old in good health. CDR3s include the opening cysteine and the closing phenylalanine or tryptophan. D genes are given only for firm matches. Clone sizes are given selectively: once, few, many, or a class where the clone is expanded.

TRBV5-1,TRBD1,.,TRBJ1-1,CASSLRDRETEAFF,TGCGCCAGCAGCTTGCGGGACAGGGAAACTGAAGCTTTCTTT
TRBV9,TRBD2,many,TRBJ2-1,CASSPRSAGGYNEQFF,TGTGCCAGCAGCCCACGATCAGCGGGGGGGTACAATGAGCAGTTCTTC
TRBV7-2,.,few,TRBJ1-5,CASSLYGANQPQHF,TGTGCCAGCAGCTTATACGGGGCCAATCAGCCCCAGCATTTT
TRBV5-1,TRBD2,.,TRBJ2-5,CASSFLGLADQETQYF,TGCGCCAGCAGCTTTCTAGGACTAGCGGATCAAGAGACCCAGTACTTC
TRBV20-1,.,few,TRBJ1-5,CSARASLNQPQHF,TGCAGTGCCCGGGCCAGTCTAAATCAGCCCCAGCATTTT
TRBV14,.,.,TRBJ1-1,CAGSLATRGTEAFF,TGTGCCGGCAGCCTTGCGACCCGAGGGACTGAAGCTTTCTTT
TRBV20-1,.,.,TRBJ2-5,CSAIDRKGMRHEQYF,TGCAGTGCTATCGACAGAAAGGGCATGCGACATGAGCAGTACTTC
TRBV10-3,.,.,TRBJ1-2,CAISGGTNYGYTF,TGTGCCATCAGTGGGGGGACTAACTATGGCTACACCTTC
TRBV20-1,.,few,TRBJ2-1,CSASLPLGRDNEQFF,TGCAGTGCTAGTCTCCCGCTGGGGCGGGACAATGAGCAGTTCTTC
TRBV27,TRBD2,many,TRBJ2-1,CASSFSGTSGGANEQFF,TGTGCCAGCAGTTTTAGCGGGACTAGCGGGGGGGCAAATGAGCAGTTCTTC
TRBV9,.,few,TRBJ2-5,CASSAASFVQETQYF,TGTGCCAGCAGCGCGGCCTCCTTCGTCCAAGAGACCCAGTACTTC
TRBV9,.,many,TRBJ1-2,CASSVSRDNSDYGYTF,TGTGCCAGCAGCGTCAGCCGGGACAATAGCGACTATGGCTACACCTTC
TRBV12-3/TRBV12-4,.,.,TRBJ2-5,CPSSLAPKKRGYQETQYF,TGTCCCAGCAGTTTAGCGCCAAAGAAGAGGGGGTACCAAGAGACCCAGTACTTC
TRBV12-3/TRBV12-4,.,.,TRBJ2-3,CASSLGLGPDTQYF,TGTGCCAGCAGTCTAGGACTGGGGCCAGATACGCAGTATTTT
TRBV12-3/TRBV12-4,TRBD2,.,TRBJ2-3,CASRERGGRGLTDTQYF,TGTGCCAGCAGGGAACGGGGGGGCCGAGGGTTAACAGATACGCAGTATTTT
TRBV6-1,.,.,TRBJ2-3,CASSEARNWDTQYF,TGTGCCAGCAGTGAAGCAAGGAACTGGGATACGCAGTATTTT
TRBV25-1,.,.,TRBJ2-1,CASSEYSVDEQFF,TGTGCCAGCAGTGAATATTCGGTAGATGAGCAGTTCTTC
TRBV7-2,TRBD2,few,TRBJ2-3,CASSFLGVAGYTSTDTQYF,TGTGCCAGCAGCTTCCTCGGGGTAGCGGGGTACACTAGCACAGATACGCAGTATTTT
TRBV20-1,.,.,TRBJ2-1,CSARDPLGPYNEQFF,TGCAGTGCTAGAGATCCCCTGGGCCCCTACAATGAGCAGTTCTTC
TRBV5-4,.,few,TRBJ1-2,CASSLYEEDGYTF,TGTGCCAGCAGCTTGTACGAGGAAGATGGCTACACCTTC
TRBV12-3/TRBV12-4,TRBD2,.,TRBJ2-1,CASSLAGGADEQFF,TGTGCCAGCAGTTTGGCGGGGGGGGCCGATGAGCAGTTCTTC
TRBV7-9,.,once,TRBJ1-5,CASTLGGDNQPQHF,TGTGCCAGCACCTTGGGCGGAGACAATCAGCCCCAGCATTTT
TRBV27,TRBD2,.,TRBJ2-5,CASSLRGLAGTKSETQYF,TGTGCCAGCAGCCTTAGGGGACTAGCGGGTACCAAGTCAGAGACCCAGTACTTC
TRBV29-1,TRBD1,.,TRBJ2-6,CSVGQGLSGANVLTF,TGCAGCGTGGGACAGGGCCTCTCTGGGGCCAACGTCCTGACTTTC
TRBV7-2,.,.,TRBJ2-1,CASSVSWATTEQFF,TGTGCCAGCAGCGTATCTTGGGCGACGACTGAGCAGTTCTTC
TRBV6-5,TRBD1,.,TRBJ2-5,CASSTRRDSRNEQYF,TGTGCCAGCAGTACGAGACGGGACAGCCGCAATGAGCAGTACTTC
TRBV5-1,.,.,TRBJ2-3,CASSLRGTTIGTDTQYF,TGCGCCAGCAGCTTGAGGGGGACCACAATCGGGACAGATACGCAGTATTTT
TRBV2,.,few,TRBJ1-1,CASLGSTSGDTEAFF,TGTGCCAGCCTCGGGTCCACGTCCGGAGACACTGAAGCTTTCTTT
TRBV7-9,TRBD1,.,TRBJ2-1,CASSLATSRTGPYNEQFF,TGTGCCAGCAGCTTAGCTACCTCGAGGACAGGGCCCTACAATGAGCAGTTCTTC
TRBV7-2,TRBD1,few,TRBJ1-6,CASSLGPKKGANDSPLHF,TGTGCCAGCAGCTTAGGCCCAAAAAAGGGGGCGAATGATTCACCCCTCCACTTT
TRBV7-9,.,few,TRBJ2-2,CASSAGPGELFF,TGTGCCAGCAGCGCGGGGCCCGGGGAGCTGTTTTTT
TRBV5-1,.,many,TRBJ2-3,CASSLGMSTDTQYF,TGCGCCAGCAGCTTGGGTATGAGCACAGATACGCAGTATTTT
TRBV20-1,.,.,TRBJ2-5,CSAIGGSRTQYF,TGCAGTGCTATTGGGGGGTCCAGGACCCAGTACTTC
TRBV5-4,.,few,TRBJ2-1,CASSRPGPDNEQFF,TGTGCCAGCAGCCGACCGGGACCTGACAATGAGCAGTTCTTC
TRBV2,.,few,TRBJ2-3,CASGIQGRFTDTQYF,TGTGCCAGCGGAATACAGGGAAGGTTCACAGATACGCAGTATTTT
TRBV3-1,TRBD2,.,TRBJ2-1,CASSPTSGGALEQFF,TGTGCCAGCAGCCCAACTAGCGGGGGGGCCCTTGAGCAGTTCTTC
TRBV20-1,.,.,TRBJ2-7,CSARVYRAYEQYF,TGCAGTGCTAGAGTTTACCGGGCCTACGAGCAGTACTTC
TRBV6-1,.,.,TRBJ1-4,CATSDMVLGEKLFF,TGTGCGACCTCGGATATGGTTTTAGGGGAAAAACTGTTTTTT
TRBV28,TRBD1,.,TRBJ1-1,CASSQDRVLWSTEAFF,TGTGCCAGCAGTCAGGACAGGGTATTGTGGAGCACTGAAGCTTTCTTT
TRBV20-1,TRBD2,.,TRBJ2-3,CSVESGRAGRDTQYF,TGCAGTGTAGAGTCGGGACGAGCGGGGCGGGATACGCAGTATTTT
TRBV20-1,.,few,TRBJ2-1,CSGTGYNEQFF,TGCAGTGGTACGGGTTACAATGAGCAGTTCTTC
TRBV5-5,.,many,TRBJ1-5,CASSLAGVGNQPQHF,TGTGCCAGCAGCCTTGCCGGTGTAGGCAATCAGCCCCAGCATTTT
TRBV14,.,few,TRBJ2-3,CASSSRHSTDTQYF,TGTGCCAGCAGCAGTAGGCATAGCACAGATACGCAGTATTTT
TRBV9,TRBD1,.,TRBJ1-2,CASNPGQGERTGYTF,TGTGCCAGCAACCCAGGACAGGGAGAGAGAACTGGCTACACCTTC
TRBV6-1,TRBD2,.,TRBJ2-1,CASSEGLAGAHSYNEQFF,TGTGCCAGCTCGGAGGGACTAGCGGGAGCGCACTCCTACAATGAGCAGTTCTTC
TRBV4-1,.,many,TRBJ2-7,CASSQGLEQYF,TGCGCCAGCAGCCAAGGCCTCGAGCAGTACTTC
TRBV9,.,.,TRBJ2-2,CASSVSGVVANTGELFF,TGTGCCAGCAGCGTATCCGGAGTAGTCGCGAACACCGGGGAGCTGTTTTTT
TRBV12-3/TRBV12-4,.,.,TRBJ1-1,CASSFAVNTEAFF,TGTGCCAGCAGTTTTGCAGTGAACACTGAAGCTTTCTTT
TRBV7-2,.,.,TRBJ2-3,CASSSLAGGLLGDTQYF,TGTGCCAGCAGCTCCCTAGCCGGGGGCCTTCTGGGAGATACGCAGTATTTT
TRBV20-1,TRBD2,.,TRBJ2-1,CSASGTSDYNEQFF,TGCAGTGCATCCGGGACTAGCGACTACAATGAGCAGTTCTTC
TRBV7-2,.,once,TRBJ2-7,CASSLDRRYEQYF,TGTGCCAGCAGCTTAGATCGACGATACGAGCAGTACTTC
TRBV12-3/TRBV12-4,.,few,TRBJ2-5,CASSGEGFETQYF,TGTGCCAGCAGTGGAGAAGGGTTCGAGACCCAGTACTTC